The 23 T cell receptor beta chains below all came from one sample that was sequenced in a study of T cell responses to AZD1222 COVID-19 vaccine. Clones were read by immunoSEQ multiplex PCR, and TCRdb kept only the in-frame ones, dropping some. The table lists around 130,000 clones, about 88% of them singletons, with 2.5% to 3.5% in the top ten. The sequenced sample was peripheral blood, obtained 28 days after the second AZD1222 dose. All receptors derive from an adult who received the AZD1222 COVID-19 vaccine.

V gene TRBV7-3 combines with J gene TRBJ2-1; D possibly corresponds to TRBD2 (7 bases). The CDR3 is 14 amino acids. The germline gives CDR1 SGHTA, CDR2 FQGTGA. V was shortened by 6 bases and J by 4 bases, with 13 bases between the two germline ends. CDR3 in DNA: TGTGCCAGCAGTCCGGGGGGCAGATACAATGAGCAGTTCTTC. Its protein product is CASSPGGRYNEQFF.

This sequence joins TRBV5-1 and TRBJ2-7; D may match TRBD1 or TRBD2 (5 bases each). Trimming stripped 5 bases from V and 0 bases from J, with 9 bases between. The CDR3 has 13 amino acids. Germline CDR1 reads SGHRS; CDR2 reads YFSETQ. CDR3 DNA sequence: TGCGCCAGCAGGCGAGGGGACTCCTACGAGCAGTACTTC. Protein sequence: CASRRGDSYEQYF.

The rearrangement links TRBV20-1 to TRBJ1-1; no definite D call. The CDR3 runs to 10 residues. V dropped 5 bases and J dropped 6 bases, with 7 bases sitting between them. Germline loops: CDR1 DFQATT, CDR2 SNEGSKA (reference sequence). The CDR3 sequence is CSAPPPEAFF. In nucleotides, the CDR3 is TGCAGTGCTCCTCCTCCTGAAGCTTTCTTT.

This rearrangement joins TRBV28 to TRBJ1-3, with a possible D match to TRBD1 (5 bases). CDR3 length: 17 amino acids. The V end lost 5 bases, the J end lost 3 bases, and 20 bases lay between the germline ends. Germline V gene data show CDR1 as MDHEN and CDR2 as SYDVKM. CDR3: CASSPLLLGQDGNTIYF. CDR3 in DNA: TGTGCCAGCAGTCCCCTTCTTCTAGGACAAGATGGAAACACCATATATTTT.

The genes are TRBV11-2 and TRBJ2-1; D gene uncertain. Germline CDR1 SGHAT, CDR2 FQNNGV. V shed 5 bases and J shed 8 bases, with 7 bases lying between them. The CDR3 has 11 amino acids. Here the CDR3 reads CASSPSHEQFF. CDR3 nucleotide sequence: TGTGCCAGCAGCCCCTCCCATGAGCAGTTCTTC. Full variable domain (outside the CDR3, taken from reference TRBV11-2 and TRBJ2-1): EAGVAQSPRYKIIEKRQSVAFWCNPISGHATLYWYQQILGQGPKLLIQFQNNGVVDDSQLPKDRFSAERLKGVDSTLKIQPAKLEDSAVYLCASSPSHEQFFGPGTRLTVL.

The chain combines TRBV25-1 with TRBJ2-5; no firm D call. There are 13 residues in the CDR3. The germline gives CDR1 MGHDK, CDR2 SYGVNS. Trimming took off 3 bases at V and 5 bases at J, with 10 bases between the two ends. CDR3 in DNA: TGTGCCAGCAGTGAGCCAGGATGGGAGACCCAGTACTTC. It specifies CASSEPGWETQYF.

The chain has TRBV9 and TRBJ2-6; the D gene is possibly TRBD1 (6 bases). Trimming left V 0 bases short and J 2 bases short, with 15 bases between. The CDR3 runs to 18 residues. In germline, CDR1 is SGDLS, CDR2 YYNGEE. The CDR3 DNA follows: TGTGCCAGCAGCGTAGGAACAGGGACATGGCCTGGGGCCAACGTCCTGACTTTC. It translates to CASSVGTGTWPGANVLTF.

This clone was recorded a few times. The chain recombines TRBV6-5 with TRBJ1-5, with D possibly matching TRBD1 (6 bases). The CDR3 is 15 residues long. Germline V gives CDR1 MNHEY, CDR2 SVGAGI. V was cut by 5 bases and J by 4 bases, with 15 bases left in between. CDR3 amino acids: CASSQDRNLNQPQHF. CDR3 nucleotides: TGTGCCAGCAGTCAGGACAGAAACTTAAATCAGCCCCAGCATTTT.

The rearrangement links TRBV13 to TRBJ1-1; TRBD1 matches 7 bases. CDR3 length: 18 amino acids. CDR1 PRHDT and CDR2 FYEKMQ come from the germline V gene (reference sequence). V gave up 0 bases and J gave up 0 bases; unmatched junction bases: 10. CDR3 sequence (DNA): TGTGCCAGCAGCTTAGGCTATGTGGCAGGGGGGATGAACACTGAAGCTTTCTTT. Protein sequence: CASSLGYVAGGMNTEAFF.

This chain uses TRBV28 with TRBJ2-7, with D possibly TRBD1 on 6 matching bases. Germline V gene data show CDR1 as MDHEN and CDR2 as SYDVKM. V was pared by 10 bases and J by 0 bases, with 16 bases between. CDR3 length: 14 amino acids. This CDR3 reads CANSPRDNSYEQYF. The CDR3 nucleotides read TGTGCCAACTCACCCCGGGACAACTCCTACGAGCAGTACTTC.

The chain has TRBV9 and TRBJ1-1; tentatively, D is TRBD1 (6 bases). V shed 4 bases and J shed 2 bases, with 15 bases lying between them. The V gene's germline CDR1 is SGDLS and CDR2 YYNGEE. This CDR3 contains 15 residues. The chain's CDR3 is CASSPIRGGNTEAFF. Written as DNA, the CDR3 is TGTGCCAGCAGCCCGATTAGGGGGGGCAACACTGAAGCTTTCTTT.

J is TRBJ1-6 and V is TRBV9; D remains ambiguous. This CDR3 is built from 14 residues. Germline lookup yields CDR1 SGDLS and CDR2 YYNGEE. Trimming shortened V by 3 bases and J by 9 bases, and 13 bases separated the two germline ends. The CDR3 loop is CASSGAGAISPLHF. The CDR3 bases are TGTGCCAGCAGCGGGGCAGGAGCTATTTCACCCCTCCACTTT.

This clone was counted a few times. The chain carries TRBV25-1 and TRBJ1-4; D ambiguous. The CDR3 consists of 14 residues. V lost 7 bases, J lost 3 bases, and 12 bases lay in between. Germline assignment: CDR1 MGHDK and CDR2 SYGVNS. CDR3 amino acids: CASTGGQPNEKLFF. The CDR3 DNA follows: TGTGCCAGCACGGGAGGGCAGCCTAATGAAAAACTGTTTTTT.

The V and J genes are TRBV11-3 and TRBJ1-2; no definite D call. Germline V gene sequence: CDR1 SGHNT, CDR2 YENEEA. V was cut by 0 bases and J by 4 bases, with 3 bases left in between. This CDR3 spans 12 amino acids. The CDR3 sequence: CASSLDGYGYTF. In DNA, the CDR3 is TGTGCCAGCAGCTTAGACGGCTATGGCTACACCTTC. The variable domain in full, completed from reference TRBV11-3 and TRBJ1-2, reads EAGVVQSPRYKIIEKKQPVAFWCNPISGHNTLYWYLQNLGQGPELLIRYENEEAVDDSQLPKDRFSAERLKGVDSTLKIQPAELGDSAVYLCASSLDGYGYTFGSGTRLTVV.

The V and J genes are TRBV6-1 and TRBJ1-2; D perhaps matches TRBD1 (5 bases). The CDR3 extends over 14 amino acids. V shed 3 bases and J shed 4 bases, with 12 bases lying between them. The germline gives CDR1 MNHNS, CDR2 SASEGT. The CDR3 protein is CASSDLTGTYGYTF. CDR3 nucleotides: TGTGCCAGCAGTGACCTTACAGGAACCTATGGCTACACCTTC.

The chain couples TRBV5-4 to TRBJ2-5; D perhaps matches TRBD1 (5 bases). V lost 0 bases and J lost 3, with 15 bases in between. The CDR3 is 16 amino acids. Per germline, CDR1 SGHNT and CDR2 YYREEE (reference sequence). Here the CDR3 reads CASSLEGINRKETQYF. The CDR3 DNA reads TGTGCCAGCAGCTTGGAAGGGATTAACAGGAAAGAGACCCAGTACTTC.

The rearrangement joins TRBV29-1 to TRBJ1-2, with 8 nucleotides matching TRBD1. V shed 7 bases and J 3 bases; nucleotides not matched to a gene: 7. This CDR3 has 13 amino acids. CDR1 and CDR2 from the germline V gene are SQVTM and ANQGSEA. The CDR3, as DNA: TGCAGCGGAGAGACAGGGGAGGACTATGGCTACACCTTC. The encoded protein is CSGETGEDYGYTF.

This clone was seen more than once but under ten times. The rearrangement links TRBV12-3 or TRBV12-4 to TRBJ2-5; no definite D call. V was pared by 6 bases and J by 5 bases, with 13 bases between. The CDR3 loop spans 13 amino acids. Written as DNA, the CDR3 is TGTGCCAGCAGCCTCACTCAGGTGGAGACCCAGTACTTC. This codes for CASSLTQVETQYF.

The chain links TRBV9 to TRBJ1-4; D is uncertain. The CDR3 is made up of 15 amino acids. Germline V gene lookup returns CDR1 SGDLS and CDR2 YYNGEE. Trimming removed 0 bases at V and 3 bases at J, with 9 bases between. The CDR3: CASSVEGISNEKLFF. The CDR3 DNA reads TGTGCCAGCAGCGTAGAAGGCATATCTAATGAAAAACTGTTTTTT.

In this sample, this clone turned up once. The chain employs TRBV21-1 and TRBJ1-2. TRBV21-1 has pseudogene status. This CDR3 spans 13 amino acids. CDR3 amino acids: CASSQRGADGYTF. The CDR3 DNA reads TGTGCCAGCAGCCAACGGGGGGCGGATGGCTACACCTTC.

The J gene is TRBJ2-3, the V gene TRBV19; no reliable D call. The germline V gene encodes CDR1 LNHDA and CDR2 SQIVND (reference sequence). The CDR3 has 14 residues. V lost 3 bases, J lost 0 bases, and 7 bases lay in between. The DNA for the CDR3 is TGTGCCAGTAGTATTGGACGGAGCACAGATACGCAGTATTTT. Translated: CASSIGRSTDTQYF.

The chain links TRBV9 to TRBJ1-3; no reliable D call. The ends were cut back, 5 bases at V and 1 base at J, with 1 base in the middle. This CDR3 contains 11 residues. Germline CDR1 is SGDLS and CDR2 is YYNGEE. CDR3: CASSSGNTIYF. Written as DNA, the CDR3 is TGTGCCAGCAGTTCTGGAAACACCATATATTTT.

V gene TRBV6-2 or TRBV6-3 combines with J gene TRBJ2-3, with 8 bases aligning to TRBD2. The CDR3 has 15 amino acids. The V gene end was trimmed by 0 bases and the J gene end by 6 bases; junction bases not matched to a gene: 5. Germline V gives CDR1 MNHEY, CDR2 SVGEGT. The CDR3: CASSYSRTSRDTQYF. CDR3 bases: TGTGCCAGCAGTTACTCGCGGACTAGCCGGGATACGCAGTATTTT.